The 23 T cell receptor beta chains below were found in one sample sequenced in a study of blood T cell repertoires in COVID-19. Clones were read by immunoSEQ multiplex PCR, and TCRdb kept only the in-frame ones, dropping some. Here the sample spans around 370,000 clones, nearly 90% being singletons. The specimen sequenced was peripheral blood. These receptors were taken from a young man with active or convalescent COVID-19.

The chain employs TRBV11-1 and TRBJ1-3, with 7 bases aligning to TRBD1. This CDR3 has 16 amino acids. The germline V gene has CDR1 SGHAT and CDR2 FQDESV (reference sequence). J gave up 0 bases and V 4 bases, and 6 bases lay outside the gene matches. The CDR3 loop is CASSSRTGPSGNTIYF. Written as DNA, the CDR3 is TGTGCCAGCAGCTCAAGGACAGGACCCTCTGGAAACACCATATATTTT.

This chain joins TRBV3-1 (or the pseudogene TRBV3-2) and TRBJ1-4; 10 positions match TRBD1. Germline-derived CDR1 and CDR2 are LGHDT and YNNKEL (reference sequence). The V and J ends lost 4 bases and 1 base, in that order; junction bases with no gene match: 6. The CDR3 loop spans 17 amino acids. The CDR3 here is CASSPGQGGGTNEKLFF. The CDR3 nucleotides are TGTGCCAGCAGCCCCGGACAGGGGGGTGGAACTAATGAAAAACTGTTTTTT.

V is TRBV7-9 and J is TRBJ2-1, with TRBD2 as a possible D gene (5 bases). Germline CDR1 and CDR2: SEHNR and FQNEAQ (reference sequence). V dropped 5 bases and J dropped 8 bases, with 13 bases sitting between them. This CDR3 has 13 amino acids. In DNA, the CDR3 is TGTGCCAGCAGCCCCCGGGAAATCTATGAGCAGTTCTTC. It codes for CASSPREIYEQFF.

V usage is TRBV30 and J usage is TRBJ1-6; no firm D call. Trimming stripped 0 bases from V and 5 bases from J, with 5 bases between. Germline-derived CDR1 and CDR2 are GTSNPN and SVGIG (reference sequence). The CDR3 sequence is 13 residues long. This CDR3 is CAWSVQNNSPLHF. CDR3 nucleotides: TGTGCCTGGAGTGTACAGAATAATTCACCCCTCCACTTT. Full variable domain (rest looked up from reference TRBV30 and TRBJ1-6): SQTIHQWPATLVQPVGSPLSLECTVEGTSNPNLYWYRQAAGRGLQLLFYSVGIGQISSEVPQNLSASRPQDRQFILSSKKLLLSDSGFYLCAWSVQNNSPLHFGNGTRLTVT.

The chain carries TRBV19 and TRBJ1-1; maybe TRBD1 (5 bases). Looked up from germline, CDR1 is LNHDA and CDR2 is SQIVND (reference sequence). This CDR3 comprises 13 residues. The germline V and J ends were trimmed by 10 bases and 4 bases, with 16 bases remaining between them. CDR3 residues: CATDFGGGTEAFF. The CDR3 bases are TGTGCCACCGACTTTGGGGGGGGCACTGAAGCTTTCTTT.

The chain is built from TRBV27 and TRBJ2-7; a weak D match, TRBD2 (6 bases). This CDR3 is 19 amino acids long. Deletions cut 1 base from V and 0 bases from J, with 22 bases between. Germline values: CDR1 MNHEY, CDR2 SMNVEV (reference sequence). DNA for the CDR3: TGTGCCAGCAGTTTATTTAGTAGCGGAAGGACCTTAAGCTCCTACGAGCAGTACTTC. Amino acid sequence: CASSLFSSGRTLSSYEQYF.

The chain has TRBV19 and TRBJ1-4; TRBD1 might be the D (5 bases). The CDR3 runs 13 residues. V was pared by 6 bases and J by 0 bases, with 5 bases between. CDR1 and CDR2 (germline): LNHDA, SQIVND (reference sequence). In DNA form, the CDR3 reads TGTGCCAGTAGACAGGCAACTAATGAAAAACTGTTTTTT. This encodes CASRQATNEKLFF.

The V call is TRBV18, the J call TRBJ1-4, with D tentatively TRBD1 (5 bases). Trimming stripped 4 bases from V and 4 bases from J, with 13 bases between. The CDR3 consists of 15 residues. Germline CDR1 KGHSH, CDR2 LQKENI. CDR3 nucleotides: TGTGCCAGCTCACGGGACTCGGACTATAATGAAAAACTGTTTTTT. Translating it yields CASSRDSDYNEKLFF.

The chain employs TRBV2 and TRBJ2-3, with TRBD2 matching over 12 bases. CDR1 is SNHLY and CDR2 is FYNNEI in the germline V gene. V lost 8 bases, J lost 9 bases, and 6 bases stayed unmatched. This CDR3 is 13 amino acids long. The CDR3 coding sequence is TGTGCCAGCCGACTAGCGGGGGCGGACACGCAGTATTTT. It yields the protein CASRLAGADTQYF.

The chain is built from TRBV9 and TRBJ1-2; D might be TRBD1 (5 bases). Germline loops: CDR1 SGDLS, CDR2 YYNGEE. Trimming stripped 0 bases from V and 4 bases from J, with 13 bases between. CDR3 length: 15 residues. CDR3 in DNA: TGTGCCAGCAGCGTAGAAGGAGGGGCGTCCTATGGCTACACCTTC. It encodes CASSVEGGASYGYTF.

This rearrangement joins TRBV7-2 to TRBJ2-4; TRBD1 is a possible D gene (6 bases). This CDR3 comprises 15 residues. Trimming stripped 1 base from V and 12 bases from J, with 19 bases between. Germline V gene data show CDR1 as SGHTA and CDR2 as FQGNSA. CDR3 residues: CASSLGQPSQGNQYF. The CDR3 bases are TGTGCCAGCAGCTTAGGGCAGCCTAGCCAGGGGAATCAGTACTTC.

The chain carries TRBV5-1 and TRBJ1-6; 7 nucleotides line up with TRBD1. The CDR3 consists of 14 residues. The germline V gene has CDR1 SGHRS and CDR2 YFSETQ. The V gene end was trimmed by 1 base and the J gene end by 6 bases; junction bases not matched to a gene: 1. The CDR3 here is CASSLTGVNSPLHF. CDR3 nucleotide sequence: TGCGCCAGCAGCTTGACAGGGGTTAATTCACCCCTCCACTTT.

The V call is TRBV10-3, the J call TRBJ2-7; 13 bases line up with TRBD2. The ends lost 6 bases at V and 7 bases at J; junction bases unmatched: 6. Germline V gene data show CDR1 as ENHRY and CDR2 as SYGVKD. The CDR3 is 14 residues long. CDR3 sequence: CAIRGLAGVGEQYF. In DNA form, the CDR3 reads TGTGCCATCAGAGGACTAGCGGGAGTAGGTGAGCAGTACTTC.

The chain's CDR3 is CASSPLGQGYEQFF. For the CDR3, the DNA is TGTGCCAGCAGTCCCCTAGGGCAGGGCTATGAGCAGTTCTTC. The chain combines TRBV27 with TRBJ2-1; D is perhaps TRBD1 (5 bases). Germline V gene data show CDR1 as MNHEY and CDR2 as SMNVEV (reference sequence). This CDR3 contains 14 residues. V dropped 5 bases and J dropped 8 bases, with 16 bases sitting between them.

V gene TRBV19 combines with J gene TRBJ1-5; D is ambiguous. The CDR3 totals 14 residues. The ends were cut back, 3 bases at V and 7 bases at J, with 13 bases in the middle. CDR1 LNHDA and CDR2 SQIVND come from the germline V gene (reference sequence). The CDR3 DNA reads TGTGCCAGTAGTATGGCGGGGTTCGACCAGCCCCAGCATTTT. It translates to CASSMAGFDQPQHF. The full variable domain, its missing parts supplied by reference TRBV19 and TRBJ1-5, is DGGITQSPKYLFRKEGQNVTLSCEQNLNHDAMYWYRQDPGQGLRLIYYSQIVNDFQKGDIAEGYSVSREKKESFPLTVTSAQKNPTAFYLCASSMAGFDQPQHFGDGTRLSIL.

The chain has TRBV20-1 and TRBJ1-4, with unresolved D. Germline loops: CDR1 DFQATT, CDR2 SNEGSKA (reference sequence). The V end was cut by 3 bases, the J end by 0 bases, with 8 bases between. The CDR3 is made up of 14 amino acids. DNA for the CDR3: TGCAGTGCTAGTACCGGAGCAACTAATGAAAAACTGTTTTTT. As protein: CSASTGATNEKLFF.

CDR3 nucleotide sequence: TGTGCCAGCAGTTACTCGGGGACTTACCCTTTAAATGAGCAGTTCTTC. Amino acids: CASSYSGTYPLNEQFF. The chain carries TRBV6-5 and TRBJ2-1; tentative D call: TRBD2 (6 bases). The CDR3 covers 16 residues. Looked up from germline, CDR1 is MNHEY and CDR2 is SVGAGI. Trimming pared 0 bases from V and 7 bases from J, leaving 16 bases between.

V usage is TRBV28 and J usage is TRBJ2-7, with D tentatively TRBD2 (5 bases). The CDR3 spans 14 residues. The germline V gene has CDR1 MDHEN and CDR2 SYDVKM. V was shortened by 7 bases and J by 0 bases, with 13 bases between the two germline ends. The CDR3 loop reads CASKPLGSSYEQYF. DNA for the CDR3: TGTGCCAGCAAACCCCTGGGGAGCTCCTACGAGCAGTACTTC.

This chain links TRBV7-9 with TRBJ2-1, with TRBD2 matching 14 bases. The germline gives CDR1 SEHNR, CDR2 FQNEAQ (reference sequence). The CDR3 consists of 15 residues. Losses at the gene ends were 5 bases for V and 5 bases for J; bases not matched to a gene: 2. In DNA form, the CDR3 reads TGTGCCAGCAGCCTGACTAGCGGGGGGGACAATGAGCAGTTCTTC. This sequence encodes CASSLTSGGDNEQFF.

A note on this clone: This same CDR3 is encoded by further DNA sequences in the sample. The rearrangement uses TRBV19 and TRBJ1-4; 8 nucleotides align to TRBD1. CDR3 length equals 12 residues. CDR1 and CDR2 (germline): LNHDA, SQIVND (reference sequence). V shed 9 bases, J shed 5 bases, and the junction held 2 bases outside the gene matches. This CDR3 reads CASRDRNEKLFF. The CDR3 DNA is TGTGCCAGCCGGGACAGGAATGAAAAACTGTTTTTT. Full variable domain (outside the CDR3, taken from reference TRBV19 and TRBJ1-4): DGGITQSPKYLFRKEGQNVTLSCEQNLNHDAMYWYRQDPGQGLRLIYYSQIVNDFQKGDIAEGYSVSREKKESFPLTVTSAQKNPTAFYLCASRDRNEKLFFGSGTQLSVL.

The J gene is TRBJ2-2, the V gene TRBV7-3, with a tentative D call TRBD2 (6 bases). Germline CDR1 reads SGHTA; CDR2 reads FQGTGA. CDR3 length equals 17 residues. Trimming stripped 5 bases from V and 5 bases from J, with 21 bases between. The CDR3 reads CASSPPRGSGRTGELFF. The DNA for the CDR3 is TGTGCCAGCAGCCCTCCACGGGGATCAGGGAGGACCGGGGAGCTGTTTTTT.

CDR3 in amino acids: CASSPGTSGRAAETQYF. CDR3 coding DNA: TGCGCCAGCAGCCCGGGGACTAGCGGGAGGGCAGCAGAGACCCAGTACTTC. The chain is built from TRBV4-3 and TRBJ2-5; 16 bases are shared with TRBD2. This CDR3 is built from 17 residues. From germline, CDR1 is LGHNA and CDR2 YSLEER. The V segment lost 4 bases and the J segment 4 bases; nucleotides outside the gene matches: 6.

The chain carries TRBV7-3 and TRBJ1-1, with D perhaps matching TRBD1 (6 bases). Germline CDR1 reads SGHTA; CDR2 reads FQGTGA. V shed 5 bases and J shed 1 base, with 8 bases lying between them. The CDR3 length is 13 residues. CDR3 DNA: TGTGCCAGCAGCCAGGACAGGAACACTGAAGCTTTCTTT. As protein: CASSQDRNTEAFF. Drawing the rest from reference TRBV7-3 and TRBJ1-1, the complete variable domain is GAGVSQTPSNKVTEKGKYVELRCDPISGHTALYWYRQSLGQGPEFLIYFQGTGAADDSGLPNDRFFAVRPEGSVSTLKIQRTERGDSAVYLCASSQDRNTEAFFGQGTRLTVV.